This TCR beta chain was documented in a study of blood T cell repertoires in COVID-19 (dated by TCRdb to the early 2020s). The study in broad terms: The collaborator samples originated in the United States, Italy and Spain and spanned the acute and convalescent phases of COVID-19. The samples were drawn from the first 160 participants of the ongoing ImmuneRACE study and from about 1,200 subjects provided by 6 global collaborators. The material from the prospective study consisted of cDNA or gDNA derived from T cells, B-cell-depleted T cells, or PBMCs. Subjects who had been exposed to COVID-19, were actively infected with it, or had recovered from it provided the deeply sampled blood TCRbeta repertoires that made up the dataset. A freely available public database, intended as a resource for researchers studying the immune response to SARS-CoV-2, is where the repertoires were released. The sample metadata nearly always contained a de-identified subject ID, COVID-19 status, age in years and sex. Where HLA class I and class II types were available, the types were taken from metadata supplied by the sample provider, not from assay-based typing.

Paper-wide results and their limitations: The quantity of clinical and demographic metadata differed by source and by participant and was supplied without curation.

TCRbeta CDR3 regions were amplified from genomic DNA by means of the immunoSEQ Assay, a bias-controlled multiplex PCR. The published analysis was carried out like this. Within the assay, amplification of reference gene primers was used to estimate how many nucleated cells each sample contained. To quantify the absolute abundance of each unique TCRbeta CDR3 rearrangement, sequence reads were collapsed and filtered. For each sample, productive Simpson clonality was calculated by taking the square root of Simpson's diversity index across productive rearrangements. This is the immuneACCESS table as TCRdb keeps it, with only in-frame sequences that have V and J called. A part of the clones is gone; compared with another copy, unresolved V genes explain less than half, and the rest is unexplained. The D gene and trimming were derived from the DNA, and the V and J assignments and clone size from that table. Here the sample has 320,000 or so clones; roughly 88% occur a single time. In total, the top ten clones hold 5% of the sample.

V loses 0 bases, J loses 0 bases, and the germline ends lie 9 bases apart. Measured from the cysteine to the phenylalanine, the CDR3 is 15 residues long. Just the 45-base CDR3 DNA is kept, in frame starting at base 1. CDR1 and CDR2 are read off the germline V gene (reference sequence) as SGHNT and YYREEE. Participants in the prospective study were enrolled through a virtual design, were aged about 18 to 100 years, and lived in 24 United States geographic areas. In the prospective study, cohorts were assigned on the basis of participant-reported clinical history obtained from a screening survey and a study questionnaire. ImmuneRACE Cohort 3 recovered participants were defined by two consecutive negative NP/OP PCR tests, healthcare professional clearance, or symptom resolution. In the prospective study, mobile phlebotomists collected whole blood, serum and a nasopharyngeal or oropharyngeal swab from each participant. Participants in the prospective study had the option to provide additional blood draws and questionnaires over a roughly two-month period. Before DNA extraction, blood samples from the prospective study were shipped at room temperature or frozen.

On this clone: Its binding antigen is unknown. Base qualities are not provided; no much larger clone lies one nucleotide away.

This TCR was sampled from a man aged 25 to 40 who had recovered from COVID-19. Material for sequencing was PBMCs or T cells enriched from blood (not recorded which). The rearranged chain carries TRBV5-4 and TRBJ1-2; 5 matching bases give a weak D call of TRBD1. At the DNA level, the sequence is TGTGCCAGCAGCTTGGAAACGGGGGCTAACTATGGCTACACCTTC. This yields the protein CASSLETGANYGYTF.